These T cell receptor beta chains were read from a single sample in a study of T cell clonotyping in hematopoietic cell transplantation. Profiling relied on immunoSEQ multiplex PCR, and the TCRdb table lists in-frame clones only, not all of them. This table has about 21,000 clones, roughly 90% appearing once. This specimen consisted of peripheral blood mononuclear cells, obtained before stem cell transplant. These receptor sequences come from a young man with biphenotypic leukemia. Some clones in this sample may be carry-over from other donors' samples. CDR3s include the opening cysteine and the closing phenylalanine or tryptophan. Each record gives: CDR3 length, J gene, D gene, clone size, V gene, CDR3 protein, CDR3 DNA. The D gene is left open where the match is weak. Expanded clones are given a class, and other clones once, few, many or no size at all.

len: 13
j_gene: TRBJ2-2
d_gene: .
abundance: .
v_gene: TRBV11-2
CDR3aa: CASSLWGSGELFF
CDR3nt: TGTGCCAGCAGCCTATGGGGATCGGGGGAGCTGTTTTTT

len: 13
j_gene: TRBJ2-7
d_gene: .
abundance: once
v_gene: TRBV30
CDR3aa: CAWDQGPAYEQYF
CDR3nt: TGTGCCTGGGACCAGGGGCCAGCCTACGAGCAGTACTTC

len: 14
j_gene: TRBJ1-3
d_gene: .
abundance: once
v_gene: TRBV30
CDR3aa: CAWSVGQGADTIYF
CDR3nt: TGTGCCTGGAGTGTAGGGCAGGGCGCGGACACCATATATTTT

len: 15
j_gene: TRBJ1-2
d_gene: .
abundance: .
v_gene: TRBV5-6
CDR3aa: CASSLAVREGYGYTF
CDR3nt: TGTGCCAGCAGCTTGGCCGTAAGGGAGGGGTATGGCTACACCTTC

len: 15
j_gene: TRBJ1-4
d_gene: TRBD1
abundance: .
v_gene: TRBV10-3
CDR3aa: CAISEAGTGDEKLFF
CDR3nt: TGTGCCATCAGTGAAGCCGGGACAGGAGATGAAAAACTGTTTTTT

len: 16
j_gene: TRBJ2-1
d_gene: TRBD1
abundance: .
v_gene: TRBV5-1
CDR3aa: CASTQMPGQANNEQFF
CDR3nt: TGCGCCAGCACGCAAATGCCGGGACAGGCTAACAATGAGCAGTTCTTC

len: 13
j_gene: TRBJ2-5
d_gene: .
abundance: .
v_gene: TRBV30
CDR3aa: CAWSVDGRGTQYF
CDR3nt: TGTGCCTGGAGTGTCGATGGCCGGGGGACCCAGTACTTC

len: 13
j_gene: TRBJ2-7
d_gene: .
abundance: .
v_gene: TRBV6-5
CDR3aa: CASSYQPGGEQYF
CDR3nt: TGTGCCAGCAGTTACCAGCCTGGGGGCGAGCAGTACTTC

len: 15
j_gene: TRBJ1-1
d_gene: .
abundance: .
v_gene: TRBV10-1
CDR3aa: CARTGMGGINTEAFF
CDR3nt: TGCGCCAGGACGGGAATGGGGGGGATAAACACTGAAGCTTTCTTT

len: 15
j_gene: TRBJ2-7
d_gene: TRBD1
abundance: .
v_gene: TRBV5-1
CDR3aa: CASSDPRTGGYEQYF
CDR3nt: TGCGCCAGCAGCGACCCCCGGACAGGGGGCTACGAGCAGTACTTC

len: 12
j_gene: TRBJ1-2
d_gene: .
abundance: .
v_gene: TRBV30
CDR3aa: CASSFYLGGYTF
CDR3nt: TGTGCCTCCTCCTTTTACCTAGGGGGCTACACCTTC

len: 15
j_gene: TRBJ2-3
d_gene: TRBD1
abundance: .
v_gene: TRBV6-5
CDR3aa: CASSYDRGGTDTQYF
CDR3nt: TGTGCCAGCAGTTACGACAGGGGAGGCACAGATACGCAGTATTTT

len: 9
j_gene: TRBJ2-7
d_gene: .
abundance: few
v_gene: TRBV27
CDR3aa: CASGYEQYF
CDR3nt: TGTGCCAGCGGCTACGAGCAGTACTTC

len: 14
j_gene: TRBJ2-2
d_gene: .
abundance: .
v_gene: TRBV19
CDR3aa: CASNRQGSGGELFF
CDR3nt: TGTGCCAGTAATAGGCAGGGGTCTGGCGGGGAGCTGTTTTTT

len: 18
j_gene: TRBJ2-2
d_gene: .
abundance: .
v_gene: TRBV9
CDR3aa: CASSQYSRATRYTGELFF
CDR3nt: TGTGCCAGCAGCCAGTATTCCAGGGCCACCAGGTACACCGGGGAGCTGTTTTTT